What follows are 19 T cell receptor beta chains derived from one specimen sequenced in a study of T cell responses to AZD1222 COVID-19 vaccine (dated by TCRdb to the early 2020s). Libraries were prepared through the immunoSEQ multiplex PCR assay. TCRdb's version of the immuneACCESS table is confined to in-frame rearrangements and falls short of the full clone set. An unresolved V gene accounts for under half of the shortfall where checked; the remainder is of unknown origin. The sample table holds 97,000 or so clones, of which 84% were seen once. The leading ten clones occupy about a sixth of the sample. Sample time point, as interpreted from the label and publication: baseline before first vaccination. The input for sequencing was peripheral blood, taken on day 0 of AZD1222 vaccination. The receptors stem from an adult in good health.

The rearrangement joins TRBV6-5 to TRBJ2-7; maybe TRBD2 (5 bases). Germline V CDR1 and CDR2: MNHEY, SVGAGI. CDR3 length: 16 amino acids. The V end was cut by 0 bases, the J end by 3 bases, with 15 bases between. The CDR3 DNA follows: TGTGCCAGCAGTTACTCGATCGGGAAATGGGACTACGAGCAGTACTTC. It encodes CASSYSIGKWDYEQYF.

This clone has a handful of counts. The chain combines TRBV3-1 (or the pseudogene TRBV3-2) with TRBJ1-6; weak D call: TRBD1 (5 bases). V gave up 7 bases and J gave up 10 bases, with 17 bases separating them. Germline CDR1 and CDR2: LGHDT and YNNKEL (reference sequence). The CDR3 spans 14 residues. DNA for the CDR3: TGTGCCAGCACGGCAGCCGCAGGGACCTCACCCCTCCACTTT. Protein product: CASTAAAGTSPLHF.

The chain links TRBV9 to TRBJ2-3, with TRBD1 identical over 9 bases. The ends lost 2 bases at V and 1 base at J; junction bases unmatched: 2. The CDR3 spans 15 residues. Germline V CDR1 and CDR2: SGDLS, YYNGEE. DNA of the CDR3: TGTGCCAGCAGCGTGGGGACAGGGCGCACAGATACGCAGTATTTT. Its translation is CASSVGTGRTDTQYF. Full variable domain (rest looked up from reference TRBV9 and TRBJ2-3): DSGVTQTPKHLITATGQRVTLRCSPRSGDLSVYWYQQSLDQGLQFLIQYYNGEERAKGNILERFSAQQFPDLHSELNLSSLELGDSALYFCASSVGTGRTDTQYFGPGTRLTVL.

This chain joins TRBV18 and TRBJ2-5, with D possibly TRBD2 on 7 matching bases. The CDR3 has 14 amino acids. Trimming removed 4 bases at V and 0 bases at J, with 9 bases between. Germline V gene data show CDR1 as KGHSH and CDR2 as LQKENI. In DNA form, the CDR3 reads TGTGCCAGCTCACAGGGGGGGGACCAAGAGACCCAGTACTTC. Amino acid sequence: CASSQGGDQETQYF.

The chain combines TRBV6-6 with TRBJ2-7; TRBD2 agrees at 8 bases. With 8 bases clipped from V and 2 bases from J, the junction kept 2 bases outside the gene matches. CDR1 and CDR2 from the germline V gene are MNHNY and SVGAGI (reference sequence). The CDR3 is 12 residues long. The DNA of the CDR3 is TGTGCCAGCGGCGGGAGGACCTACGAGCAGTACTTC. Translated, it gives CASGGRTYEQYF.

This clone has just a few counts. The V gene is TRBV7-9, the J gene TRBJ1-1; 10 bases align to TRBD1. The germline V gene has CDR1 SEHNR and CDR2 FQNEAQ (reference sequence). Trimming took 4 bases from V and 1 from J; bases not matched to a gene: 12. The CDR3 extends over 18 amino acids. Written as DNA, the CDR3 is TGTGCCAGCAGCTCTGAGGGGACAGGGGTTGTCGGGAACACTGAAGCTTTCTTT. This encodes CASSSEGTGVVGNTEAFF.

This chain joins TRBV7-2 and TRBJ2-7, with 8 bases aligning to TRBD2. The CDR3 totals 15 residues. Per germline, CDR1 SGHTA and CDR2 FQGNSA. V was pared by 3 bases and J by 2 bases, with 6 bases of the junction left unmatched. The CDR3 bases are TGTGCCAGCAGCTTCGTTGCGGGAGGACCCTACGAGCAGTACTTC. It is translated as CASSFVAGGPYEQYF.

This chain uses TRBV4-1 with TRBJ1-3; TRBD1 matches 7 bases. Unmatched junction bases numbered 7, after V lost 0 bases and J lost 2 bases. CDR3 length: 17 amino acids. Germline loops: CDR1 MGHRA, CDR2 YSYEKL. DNA for the CDR3: TGCGCCAGCAGCCAAGATCCACAGGGGTTTACTGGAAACACCATATATTTT. This gives the protein CASSQDPQGFTGNTIYF.

The chain is built from TRBV10-3 and TRBJ1-5, with unresolved D. The ends were cut back, 6 bases at V and 1 base at J, with 7 bases in the middle. This CDR3 has 13 amino acids. CDR1 ENHRY and CDR2 SYGVKD come from the germline V gene. CDR3 sequence (DNA): TGTGCCATCAGAGGCAGCAGCAATCAGCCCCAGCATTTT. Amino acids: CAIRGSSNQPQHF.

The rearrangement links TRBV18 to TRBJ2-2; 7 bases map to TRBD1. With 0 bases clipped from V and 4 bases from J, the junction kept 2 bases outside the gene matches. Per the germline V gene, CDR1 is KGHSH and CDR2 is LQKENI. The CDR3 runs to 15 residues. CDR3 sequence: CASSPPQGSTGELFF. CDR3 bases: TGTGCCAGCTCACCACCACAGGGGAGCACCGGGGAGCTGTTTTTT.

V and J are TRBV28 and TRBJ2-7; D is perhaps TRBD1 or TRBD2 (6 bases each). Trimming left V 8 bases short and J 3 bases short, with 14 bases between. The CDR3 sequence is 13 residues long. Looked up from germline, CDR1 is MDHEN and CDR2 is SYDVKM. The CDR3 DNA reads as TGTGCCAGCCGAGGGGGGATTGGCTACGAGCAGTACTTC. Protein sequence: CASRGGIGYEQYF.

The rearrangement joins TRBV7-3 to TRBJ2-2, with TRBD2 matching over 8 bases. CDR3 size: 16 residues. Germline V gene data show CDR1 as SGHTA and CDR2 as FQGTGA. Unmatched junction bases numbered 9, after V lost 3 bases and J lost 6 bases. The CDR3 DNA is TGTGCCAGCAGCTTTCTCAGCGGGAGAGTGGCCGGGGAGCTGTTTTTT. It codes for CASSFLSGRVAGELFF.

This rearrangement joins TRBV10-3 to TRBJ1-2; 7 bases map to TRBD1. The CDR3 is made up of 14 amino acids. Trimming took 4 bases from V and 3 from J; bases not matched to a gene: 5. The germline CDR1 and CDR2 sequences are ENHRY and SYGVKD. CDR3 residues: CAISAQTGYYGYTF. CDR3 in DNA: TGTGCCATCAGTGCCCAGACAGGGTACTATGGCTACACCTTC.

This chain links TRBV6-1 with TRBJ2-3; TRBD1 is a possible D gene (5 bases). CDR3 length: 13 residues. The V gene's germline CDR1 is MNHNS and CDR2 SASEGT. Trimming removed 2 bases from V and 8 bases from J, with 11 bases in between. The CDR3 loop reads CASSEQGMGTQYF. DNA of the CDR3: TGTGCCAGCAGTGAACAGGGCATGGGTACGCAGTATTTT.

This chain joins TRBV29-1 and TRBJ1-2; TRBD1 agrees at 9 bases. This CDR3 contains 13 residues. Germline CDR1 reads SQVTM; CDR2 reads ANQGSEA. V shed 5 bases and J 4 bases; nucleotides not matched to a gene: 5. Here the CDR3 DNA reads TGCAGCGTTCCGGGACAGGGCTTCTATGGCTACACCTTC. Translated: CSVPGQGFYGYTF.

V usage is TRBV18 and J usage is TRBJ2-1; TRBD2 matches at 11 bases. CDR1 is KGHSH, CDR2 LQKENI, per germline. The CDR3 spans 19 residues. Unmatched junction bases numbered 19, after V lost 3 bases and J lost 9 bases. The DNA of the CDR3 is TGTGCCAGCTCACCCTTGGAGGGCTTACTAGCGGGAGTATCGGGTGAGCAGTTCTTC. It translates to CASSPLEGLLAGVSGEQFF.

V and J are TRBV27 and TRBJ2-5; TRBD2 aligns across 10 bases. This CDR3 has 16 residues. Per germline, CDR1 MNHEY and CDR2 SMNVEV (reference sequence). The V segment lost 5 bases and the J segment 2 bases; nucleotides outside the gene matches: 8. This CDR3 reads CASSSATSGIQETQYF. The CDR3 coding sequence is TGTGCCAGCAGTAGTGCTACTAGCGGGATACAAGAGACCCAGTACTTC.

The chain carries TRBV18 and TRBJ1-5; D unclear. Looked up from germline, CDR1 is KGHSH and CDR2 is LQKENI. This CDR3 has 15 amino acids. V lost 3 bases and J 0 bases, leaving 9 bases between the germline ends. The CDR3 region has the DNA TGTGCCAGCTCACCCCAGGCCTATAGCAATCAGCCCCAGCATTTT. Amino acids: CASSPQAYSNQPQHF.

This chain connects TRBV4-3 to TRBJ2-3, with TRBD2 matching over 7 bases. CDR3 length: 17 residues. Germline CDR1 is LGHNA and CDR2 is YSLEER. V was clipped by 0 bases and J by 7 bases; unmatched bases: 13. The CDR3 here is CASSQEGGSSGANTQYF. CDR3 nucleotides: TGCGCCAGCAGCCAAGAGGGAGGATCGAGCGGGGCGAATACGCAGTATTTT.